This T cell receptor (beta chain) was profiled in a study of cytomegalovirus exposure and HLA in healthy donors. Per the germline V gene, CDR1 is MGHDK and CDR2 is SYGVNS. V shed 1 base, J shed 5 bases, and the junction held 6 bases outside the gene matches. CDR3 length: 15 residues. Primers included in the PCR were 60 Vbeta and 13 Jbeta primers. Methods used by the authors: Roughly 80 million unique TCR beta chains, approximately 11 million of them shared, were counted by a later analysis. Libraries were prepared by immunoSEQ multiplex PCR; TCRdb keeps only in-frame clonotypes and omits some of them. That table is the source of V, J and clone size, and D and trimming were worked out from the DNA. The repertoire consists of around 140,000 clones, with about 80% occurring once and the leading ten covering around 4.1%.

The receptor comes from a man in his forties or fifties in good health and CMV-seronegative. The sample consisted of PBMCs. This chain uses TRBV25-1 with TRBJ2-3; TRBD1 matches 7 bases. CDR3 sequence (DNA): TGTGCCAGCAGTGAATCGAGACAGGGTGTAGATACGCAGTATTTT. This gives the protein CASSESRQGVDTQYF.